The rows below give T cell receptor beta chains drawn from one sample of a study of cytomegalovirus exposure and HLA in healthy donors. Clones were read by immunoSEQ multiplex PCR, and TCRdb kept only the in-frame ones, dropping some. The data hold 150,000 to 200,000 clones, with around 88% observed a single time. Sequencing input: PBMCs. These receptors originate from a woman between 18 and 29 years old in good health and CMV-seronegative. CDR3s include the opening cysteine and the closing phenylalanine or tryptophan. Fields, in order: V gene, CDR3 length, D gene, clone size, J gene, CDR3 protein, CDR3 DNA. The D gene is left open where the match is weak. Only some rows state a clone size, as once, few, many or a class for expanded clones.

TRBV23-1,17,NA,once,TRBJ1-6,CAGIPSTDRTSNSPLHF,TGCGCCGGGATCCCCTCGACGGACAGAACCTCTAATTCACCCCTCCACTTT
TRBV6-5,13,TRBD1,NA,TRBJ1-5,CASRDRDNQPQHF,TGTGCCAGCCGGGACAGGGATAATCAGCCCCAGCATTTT
TRBV4-2,20,TRBD2,NA,TRBJ2-3,CASSLGLAGTILAPTDTQYF,TGTGCCAGCAGCCTCGGACTAGCGGGAACAATATTAGCACCCACAGATACGCAGTATTTT
TRBV15,17,NA,NA,TRBJ2-6,CATSRERGGTGANVLTF,TGTGCCACCAGCAGAGAAAGGGGGGGCACTGGGGCCAACGTCCTGACTTTC
TRBV28,15,NA,NA,TRBJ2-7,CASSLVSSSSYEQYF,TGTGCCAGCAGTTTGGTCTCCTCGAGCTCCTACGAGCAGTACTTC
TRBV9,14,TRBD2,NA,TRBJ2-1,CASRVAGERNEQFF,TGTGCCAGCAGGGTAGCGGGAGAGAGGAATGAGCAGTTCTTC
TRBV5-4,14,NA,NA,TRBJ2-1,CASSLRGRENEQFF,TGTGCCAGCAGCTTGAGGGGAAGAGAAAATGAGCAGTTCTTC
TRBV15,18,TRBD2,NA,TRBJ2-7,CATSRDLPGASGLYEQYF,TGTGCCACCAGCAGAGACCTCCCCGGGGCTAGCGGGCTATACGAGCAGTACTTC
TRBV7-9,14,TRBD2,once,TRBJ2-7,CASRAGGRPYEQYF,TGTGCCAGCAGGGCCGGGGGGAGACCCTACGAGCAGTACTTC
TRBV5-1,15,NA,NA,TRBJ2-3,CASSPLGRGTGTQYF,TGCGCCAGCAGCCCCTTGGGCAGGGGCACGGGTACGCAGTATTTT
TRBV19,14,NA,NA,TRBJ2-7,CASSTLAGLSEQYF,TGTGCCAGTAGTACCCTAGCAGGACTTTCCGAGCAGTACTTC
TRBV5-1,14,NA,NA,TRBJ1-2,CASSLEPGNYGYTF,TGCGCCAGCAGCTTGGAACCAGGGAACTATGGCTACACCTTC
TRBV2,15,NA,NA,TRBJ2-3,CASSDWPGLSDTQYF,TGTGCCAGCAGTGATTGGCCCGGGTTATCAGATACGCAGTATTTT
TRBV19,15,TRBD1,NA,TRBJ1-3,CASSIRDSSGNTIYF,TGTGCCAGTAGTATCCGGGACAGCTCTGGAAACACCATATATTTT
TRBV18,14,NA,NA,TRBJ2-2,CASSRRGNTGELFF,TGTGCCAGCTCTCGTCGGGGGAACACCGGGGAGCTGTTTTTT
TRBV2,16,TRBD2,NA,TRBJ2-1,CASRMPTSFHHNEQFF,TGTGCCAGCAGAATGCCGACTAGCTTTCATCACAATGAGCAGTTCTTC
TRBV7-8,14,NA,once,TRBJ2-5,CASSSFRREETQYF,TGTGCCAGCAGCTCCTTTCGAAGGGAGGAGACCCAGTACTTC
TRBV20-1,10,NA,NA,TRBJ1-5,CSARGQPQHF,TGCAGTGCCAGGGGTCAGCCCCAGCATTTT
TRBV4-1,13,NA,NA,TRBJ2-1,CASSQGGLWEQFF,TGCGCCAGCAGCCAAGGGGGCCTGTGGGAGCAGTTCTTC
TRBV5-1,18,TRBD1,NA,TRBJ1-3,CASTPGGGLEFSGNTIYF,TGCGCCAGCACCCCGGGAGGGGGCCTGGAATTCTCTGGAAACACCATATATTTT
TRBV5-6,15,TRBD1,NA,TRBJ1-6,CASSFRGTGERPLHF,TGTGCCAGCAGCTTCCGTGGGACAGGGGAACGACCCCTCCACTTT
TRBV10-1,14,TRBD1,NA,TRBJ2-1,CASAGGQGVDEQFF,TGCGCCAGCGCCGGGGGACAGGGCGTGGATGAGCAGTTCTTC
TRBV19,15,TRBD1,NA,TRBJ1-2,CASSRTGSDVYGYTF,TGTGCCAGTAGTAGGACAGGGTCGGATGTCTATGGCTACACCTTC
TRBV11-2,14,TRBD1,NA,TRBJ2-7,CASSFGTDPDEQYF,TGTGCCAGCAGCTTCGGGACAGATCCGGACGAGCAGTACTTC
TRBV7-8,12,NA,NA,TRBJ2-7,CASSLILYEQYF,TGTGCCAGCAGCTTAATCCTCTACGAGCAGTACTTC
TRBV9,14,TRBD2,NA,TRBJ2-1,CASSATGTSDEQFF,TGTGCCAGCAGCGCCACCGGGACTAGCGATGAGCAGTTCTTC
TRBV11-1,14,TRBD2,NA,TRBJ2-7,CASSPRTAGDEQYF,TGTGCCAGCAGCCCCAGGACAGCGGGGGACGAGCAGTACTTC
TRBV5-5,15,NA,NA,TRBJ1-6,CASSLAGVYNSPLHF,TGTGCCAGCAGCTTGGCAGGCGTCTATAATTCACCCCTCCACTTT
TRBV5-1,15,TRBD2,NA,TRBJ2-5,CASSLTGRLQETQYF,TGCGCCAGCAGCTTGACCGGGAGGCTCCAAGAGACCCAGTACTTC
TRBV5-1,14,NA,NA,TRBJ1-2,CASSLASFRGGYTF,TGCGCCAGCAGCTTGGCCTCTTTTAGGGGGGGCTACACCTTC
TRBV7-8,18,TRBD1,NA,TRBJ2-1,CASSLVGVGGHTYNEQFF,TGTGCCAGCAGCTTAGTGGGAGTAGGGGGCCATACCTACAATGAGCAGTTCTTC
TRBV27,16,NA,NA,TRBJ2-1,CASTMYRATSYNEQFF,TGTGCCAGCACTATGTACAGGGCAACCTCCTACAATGAGCAGTTCTTC
TRBV7-6,19,TRBD2,once,TRBJ2-1,CASSHRLAGVRRAYNEQFF,TGTGCCAGCAGCCACCGACTAGCGGGAGTGAGGAGGGCATACAATGAGCAGTTCTTC
TRBV7-6,14,NA,NA,TRBJ1-4,CASSRGGDNEKLFF,TGTGCCAGCAGCCGCGGGGGGGATAATGAAAAACTGTTTTTT
TRBV4-1,15,TRBD2,NA,TRBJ2-5,CASSQVSGGYETQYF,TGCGCCAGCAGCCAAGTTAGCGGGGGGTATGAGACCCAGTACTTC
TRBV7-8,13,TRBD1,NA,TRBJ1-2,CASQDRANYGYTF,TGTGCCAGCCAAGACAGGGCTAACTATGGCTACACCTTC
TRBV30,13,NA,NA,TRBJ1-1,CAWSSGINTEAFF,TGTGCCTGGAGCTCCGGGATTAACACTGAAGCTTTCTTT
TRBV16,15,NA,NA,TRBJ2-3,CASGTPSGDEDTQYF,TGTGCCAGCGGGACCCCCTCGGGGGATGAGGATACGCAGTATTTT
TRBV30,11,NA,NA,TRBJ2-7,CAWSAALEQYF,TGTGCCTGGAGTGCCGCACTCGAGCAGTACTTC
TRBV6-6,12,TRBD1,few,TRBJ1-2,CASSRQGYGYTF,TGTGCCAGCAGCCGACAGGGCTATGGCTACACCTTC
TRBV5-1,15,TRBD2,NA,TRBJ2-5,CASSLGLAGQETQYF,TGCGCCAGCAGCTTGGGACTAGCGGGCCAAGAGACCCAGTACTTC
TRBV7-6,15,NA,NA,TRBJ2-1,CASSPSFSSDNEQFF,TGTGCCAGCAGCCCGTCTTTTTCCTCCGACAATGAGCAGTTCTTC
TRBV5-1,16,TRBD1,NA,TRBJ2-3,CASSLGTGGGTDTQYF,TGCGCCAGCAGCTTGGGGACAGGGGGTGGCACAGATACGCAGTATTTT
TRBV30,10,TRBD1,few,TRBJ1-1,CALGQIGAFF,TGTGCCTTGGGACAGATCGGGGCTTTCTTT
TRBV29-1,15,NA,NA,TRBJ2-1,CSAVDTRSPYNEQFF,TGCAGCGCTGTGGACACCCGTTCTCCCTACAATGAGCAGTTCTTC
TRBV7-6,16,TRBD1,NA,TRBJ1-1,CASSSRWDRGNTEAFF,TGTGCCAGCAGCTCCCGTTGGGACAGGGGGAACACTGAAGCTTTCTTT
TRBV19,13,NA,NA,TRBJ1-2,CASSMNRLYGYTF,TGTGCCAGTAGTATGAACAGGCTATACGGCTACACCTTC
TRBV14,14,NA,NA,TRBJ2-1,CASSRESYGNEQFF,TGTGCCAGCAGTCGGGAATCTTATGGCAATGAGCAGTTCTTC
TRBV19,14,NA,NA,TRBJ1-1,CASKSTGMNTEAFF,TGTGCCAGTAAGTCCACAGGGATGAACACTGAAGCTTTCTTT
TRBV29-1,23,NA,NA,TRBJ2-2,CSGEGEGEGRRDFASGNTGELFF,TGCAGCGGTGAAGGGGAAGGTGAGGGCAGGAGGGATTTCGCGTCGGGAAACACCGGGGAGCTGTTTTTT
TRBV5-1,16,TRBD2,few,TRBJ2-5,CASSLAPSGRGETQYF,TGCGCCAGCAGCTTGGCCCCTAGCGGGAGAGGAGAGACCCAGTACTTC
TRBV27,15,TRBD2,few,TRBJ2-5,CASSPLAGGGETQYF,TGTGCCAGCAGTCCCCTAGCGGGAGGGGGGGAGACCCAGTACTTC
TRBV7-9,14,NA,NA,TRBJ1-2,CASSLGQTNYGYTF,TGTGCCAGCAGCTTAGGACAGACTAACTATGGCTACACCTTC
TRBV6-5,15,TRBD1,NA,TRBJ1-2,CASRPDRGQGYGYTF,TGTGCCAGCAGACCCGACAGGGGGCAGGGCTATGGCTACACCTTC
TRBV14,14,TRBD1,NA,TRBJ1-2,CASSPGQETYGYTF,TGTGCCAGCAGCCCGGGACAGGAGACGTATGGCTACACCTTC
TRBV5-4,16,TRBD2,NA,TRBJ2-7,CASSAGGLASAYEQYF,TGTGCCAGCAGCGCGGGAGGACTAGCATCCGCCTACGAGCAGTACTTC
TRBV7-9,14,TRBD1,NA,TRBJ2-1,CASSHRGSYNEQFF,TGTGCCAGCAGCCACAGGGGGTCCTACAATGAGCAGTTCTTC
TRBV27,13,NA,NA,TRBJ1-1,CARGGATNTEAFF,TGTGCCAGGGGCGGGGCTACGAACACTGAAGCTTTCTTT
TRBV30,13,TRBD1,NA,TRBJ1-2,CALNRGENYGYTF,TGTGCCTTAAACAGGGGCGAGAACTATGGCTACACCTTC